This is a list of T cell receptor beta chains from one sample in a study of cytomegalovirus exposure and HLA in healthy donors. Using immunoSEQ multiplex PCR, the repertoire was profiled, and TCRdb retains in-frame clones only, with some absent. The table records some 65,000 clones, more than 60% of them present only once. Input material: PBMCs. The source is a woman aged 40 to 50 in good health and CMV-seropositive. Each CDR3 is given with its conserved first and last residue. A D gene is named only where the DNA matches it firmly. The size of a clone is reported for some rows only, either as once, few or many, or as a class for expanded clones.

d_call clone_size j_call v_call cdr3_nt cdr3_aa
TRBD2 - TRBJ2-4 TRBV5-1 TGCGCCAGCAGCTCGGGACTAGCGTCGCCCGGGGACAAAAACATTCAGTACTTC CASSSGLASPGDKNIQYF
TRBD2 - TRBJ2-1 TRBV7-6 TGTGCCAGCAGCTTCCCCCCGGGGGGACTATACAATGAGCAGTTCTTC CASSFPPGGLYNEQFF
- - TRBJ2-7 TRBV6-5 TGTGCCAGCAGTTACCGTGGCAGCTCCTACGAGCAGTACTTC CASSYRGSSYEQYF
- - TRBJ1-5 TRBV30 TGTGCCTGGAGTAGAGAGCCTAATCAGCCCCAGCATTTT CAWSREPNQPQHF
- - TRBJ1-1 TRBV7-8 TGTGCCAGCAGCTTACAGAGGGAGATTGAAGCTTTCTTT CASSLQREIEAFF
TRBD2 - TRBJ2-7 TRBV4-1 TGCGCCAGCAGCCCCCAGCCGGGCGGGGGGTCCTACGAGCAGTACTTC CASSPQPGGGSYEQYF
- once TRBJ2-7 TRBV29-1 TGCAGCGTGGGAGAGGTTGGTTTCACCTACGAGCAGTACTTC CSVGEVGFTYEQYF
TRBD1 - TRBJ1-2 TRBV30 TGTGCCTGTAAAGGGACAGGCTATGGCTACACCTTC CACKGTGYGYTF
- - TRBJ1-5 TRBV5-6 TGTGCCAGCAGCTACTTTAGGCTCAGGGGTGATCAGCCCCAGCATTTT CASSYFRLRGDQPQHF
TRBD2 - TRBJ2-3 TRBV2 TGTGCCAGCAGTGGAGCGGGGGGGCGATCGGATACGCAGTATTTT CASSGAGGRSDTQYF
TRBD1 - TRBJ1-4 TRBV29-1 TGCAGCGCCATGGGACAGGGGGGATTTGGAGAAAAACTGTTTTTT CSAMGQGGFGEKLFF
- - TRBJ2-7 TRBV6-1 TGTGCCAGCAGTGAAGCACACAGATCCTACGAGCAGTACTTC CASSEAHRSYEQYF
TRBD1 few TRBJ2-6 TRBV19 TGTGCCAGTAGCCGCATGGGACAGGGAGAATCTGGGGCCAACGTCCTGACTTTC CASSRMGQGESGANVLTF
- - TRBJ1-1 TRBV5-1 TGCGCCAGCAGCACCCAGAACAGGAACACTGAAGCTTTCTTT CASSTQNRNTEAFF
TRBD2 - TRBJ2-7 TRBV5-1 TGCGCCAGCAGCTTAAGAGCGGGGGGCTTTGAGCAGTACTTC CASSLRAGGFEQYF
- few TRBJ2-3 TRBV29-1 TGCAGCGTTGAAAGGGGGGGTACAGATACGCAGTATTTT CSVERGGTDTQYF
- - TRBJ2-1 TRBV2 TGTGCCAGCAGTGAGCAGGCGTTTGGGAATGAGCAGTTCTTC CASSEQAFGNEQFF
TRBD2 once TRBJ2-5 TRBV2 TGTGCCAGCAGTGAGCTCGGGAGAGCGGGGGTACGTGAGACCCAGTACTTC CASSELGRAGVRETQYF
TRBD2 once TRBJ2-3 TRBV5-8 TGTGCCAGCCCGGCGGGGGGGGGACTAGGGGGCCTAGGTGCAGATACGCAGTATTTT CASPAGGGLGGLGADTQYF
- few TRBJ2-1 TRBV9 TGTGCCAGCAGCCCAACAGGGGGGGCTATCAATGAGCAGTTCTTC CASSPTGGAINEQFF
TRBD1 - TRBJ2-3 TRBV5-6 TGTGCCAGCAGCGGGGGACAGGGGACAGATACGCAGTATTTT CASSGGQGTDTQYF
- - TRBJ2-3 TRBV14 TGTGCCAGCAGCCAAGATCTCCGGGGTGGTGGCACAGATACGCAGTATTTT CASSQDLRGGGTDTQYF
- few TRBJ1-2 TRBV19 TGTGCCAGTAGTATGATGGGAGGGAATGCTGGCTACACCTTC CASSMMGGNAGYTF
TRBD1 - TRBJ2-2 TRBV5-1 TGCGCCAGCAGCCCGGACAGGGTGAACACCGGGGAGCTGTTTTTT CASSPDRVNTGELFF
- - TRBJ2-1 TRBV5-4 TGTGCCAGCAGCTTGGCCTCTGGGACTCGCCTTAATGAGCAGTTCTTC CASSLASGTRLNEQFF
- - TRBJ1-5 TRBV18 TGTGCCAGCTCAAGGGGTTTCAATCAGCCCCAGCATTTT CASSRGFNQPQHF
- - TRBJ1-2 TRBV7-2 TGTGCCAGCAGCTCCCCGGGATTAGGGCTGGGGGGATTCTATGGCTACACCTTC CASSSPGLGLGGFYGYTF
- few TRBJ1-2 TRBV11-1 TGTGCCAGCAGCTTACGGTCTCCGGGAGGCTACACCTTC CASSLRSPGGYTF
- - TRBJ2-3 TRBV9 TGTGCCAGCAGCGTAGTGCCAACTAGCACAGATACGCAGTATTTT CASSVVPTSTDTQYF
- - TRBJ1-5 TRBV10-1 TGCGCCAGCAGTGCCGGACTTCTTCAGCCCCAGCATTTT CASSAGLLQPQHF
- - TRBJ2-7 TRBV4-1 TGCGCCAGCAGCCTGGGACAACCCAAAGCCTACGAGCAGTACTTC CASSLGQPKAYEQYF
- - TRBJ2-7 TRBV12-5 TGTGCTAGTGGTCACCCTCCGGACAGCTACGAGCAGTACTTC CASGHPPDSYEQYF
- - TRBJ1-2 TRBV4-1 TGCGCCAGCAGCTCCCAAGACACTCTATTTTACTATGGCTACACCTTC CASSSQDTLFYYGYTF
- few TRBJ2-1 TRBV4-3 TGCGCCAGCAGCCAAAGTTGGGGGGGCGCGGGGAATGAGCAGTTCTTC CASSQSWGGAGNEQFF
- - TRBJ2-2 TRBV19 TGTGCCAGTAGTTACAGGTCGAACACCGGGGAGCTGTTTTTT CASSYRSNTGELFF
- - TRBJ2-2 TRBV7-9 TGTGCCAGCAGCTCCCCGTCCTCTACCGGGGAGCTGTTTTTT CASSSPSSTGELFF
TRBD1 - TRBJ1-2 TRBV2 TGTGCCAGCTTTGGGGGACAGGCTAACTATGGCTACACCTTC CASFGGQANYGYTF
TRBD1 - TRBJ1-5 TRBV2 TGTGCCAGATCGGGACAGGGGACGAATCAGCCCCAGCATTTT CARSGQGTNQPQHF
- - TRBJ2-4 TRBV6-6 TGTGCCAGCAGTCGACAGGTTATTAACATTCAGTACTTC CASSRQVINIQYF
TRBD2 - TRBJ2-3 TRBV5-6 TGTGCCAGCAGCTTACTAGCGGGCACAGATACGCAGTATTTT CASSLLAGTDTQYF
- - TRBJ2-3 TRBV6-1 TGTGCCAGCCCGGGTCTCACAGATACGCAGTATTTT CASPGLTDTQYF
- - TRBJ2-7 TRBV7-6 TGTGCCAGCAGCCCCGCAACAGGGTCCTACGAGCAGTACTTC CASSPATGSYEQYF
- - TRBJ1-2 TRBV4-1 TGCGCCAGCAGCCAAGAGAGGGCCTCTAACTATGGCTACACCTTC CASSQERASNYGYTF
TRBD1 - TRBJ2-1 TRBV10-2 TGCGCCAGCAGTGACCCTGGACAGGGAGAATACAATGAGCAGTTCTTC CASSDPGQGEYNEQFF
- - TRBJ2-7 TRBV7-8 TGTGCCAGCTCCGACTACTACGAGCAGTACTTC CASSDYYEQYF
TRBD2 - TRBJ2-1 TRBV11-2 TGTGCCAGCAGCCTAGGGAGCGGGGCCTACAATGAGCAGTTCTTC CASSLGSGAYNEQFF
- - TRBJ2-7 TRBV4-2 TGTGCCAGCAGCCAAGATGAGGGGGCCTACGAGCAGTACTTC CASSQDEGAYEQYF
TRBD1 - TRBJ2-3 TRBV7-8 TGTGCCAGCAGCCCGGGACAGGCGTTGGGCACAGATACGCAGTATTTT CASSPGQALGTDTQYF
TRBD2 - TRBJ2-1 TRBV7-9 TGTGCCAGCAGCCCCGGGACTAGCGGGGGGCCCCCCTCCTACAATGAGCAGTTCTTC CASSPGTSGGPPSYNEQFF
TRBD1 - TRBJ1-2 TRBV29-1 TGCAGCGTCAGAGACAGGGGCGCATATGGCTACACCTTC CSVRDRGAYGYTF
- - TRBJ1-2 TRBV5-1 TGCGCCAGCAGCTTGGTACAAGGGGTTGGCTACACCTTC CASSLVQGVGYTF
- few TRBJ1-1 TRBV4-1 TGCGCCAGCAGAGGGGCTGGGTGGAACACTGAAGCTTTCTTT CASRGAGWNTEAFF
- - TRBJ2-1 TRBV2 TGTGCCAGCAGTGTGGCGGGGGCGAATGAGCAGTTCTTC CASSVAGANEQFF
- - TRBJ2-7 TRBV18 TGTGCCAGCCTCGGGGATTCCTACGAGCAGTACTTC CASLGDSYEQYF
- - TRBJ1-5 TRBV5-6 TGTGCCAGCAGCTTGACGCAGTCCGGGCAGCCCCAGCATTTT CASSLTQSGQPQHF
- - TRBJ2-3 TRBV13 TGTGCCAGCAGCCCAAATCAGGGGCCAGATACGCAGTATTTT CASSPNQGPDTQYF
- - TRBJ1-2 TRBV4-1 TGCGCCAGCAGCCAAGATTTTTCTTCGGCTAGGCGGAACTATGGCTACACCTTC CASSQDFSSARRNYGYTF
- few TRBJ1-1 TRBV16 TGTGCCAGCAGCCAAGATAGGACATGGGCATCTGAAGCTTTCTTT CASSQDRTWASEAFF
TRBD2 - TRBJ2-5 TRBV7-9 TGTGCCAGCAGCCTAGCGGGGGGGGAAGAGACCCAGTACTTC CASSLAGGEETQYF